The 19 T cell receptor beta chains below all came from one sample that was sequenced in a study of T-cell reconstitution after alpha-beta-depleted transplantation in children. Unique molecular identifiers were incorporated into the prepared TCRbeta library. A single record per CDR3 protein comes from TCRdb applying MiXCR to the PCR reads. The data contain 250,000 to 350,000 distinct CDR3 sequences, around 20% of them seen just once; the ten biggest clones take up approximately 11%. Sequences were derived from PBMCs, mostly from graft donor cells, sampled 180 days after TCRalphabeta/CD19-depleted stem cell transplant. Receptors were obtained from a male patient aged 10 to 17 who had a stem cell transplant for acute lymphoblastic leukemia, so the T cells may come from the graft donor.

This clonotype turned up a few times. The chain is built from TRBV15 and TRBJ2-7, with 11 positions matching TRBD1. This CDR3 spans 15 amino acids. V trimming: 4 bases; J trimming: 9 bases; junction bases outside the gene matches: 11. Germline lookup yields CDR1 LNHNV and CDR2 YYDKDF (reference sequence). In DNA form, the CDR3 reads TGTGCCACCAGCATTCGGGACAGGGGGGGTAAGGTGCAGTACTTC. As protein: CATSIRDRGGKVQYF.

This clonotype came up a few times. The chain recombines TRBV7-3 with TRBJ2-1; 12 bases fit TRBD2. Germline V CDR1 and CDR2: SGHTA, FQGTGA. The CDR3 sequence is 16 residues long. The V segment lost 5 bases and the J segment 4 bases; nucleotides outside the gene matches: 6. The CDR3 bases are TGTGCCAGCAGCAAGACTAGCGGGAGCCGATACAATGAGCAGTTCTTC. Translating gives CASSKTSGSRYNEQFF.

This clonotype turned up a few times. The chain employs TRBV5-1 and TRBJ2-7, with D hard to call. V lost 0 bases, J lost 5 bases, and 12 bases lay in between. Per the germline V gene, CDR1 is SGHRS and CDR2 is YFSETQ. The CDR3 sequence is 14 residues long. The CDR3 coding sequence is TGCGCCAGCAGCTTGGACGGACCTCCAGACGAGCAGTACTTC. As protein: CASSLDGPPDEQYF. Full variable domain (remainder filled in from reference TRBV5-1 and TRBJ2-7): KAGVTQTPRYLIKTRGQQVTLSCSPISGHRSVSWYQQTPGQGLQFLFEYFSETQRNKGNFPGRFSGRQFSNSRSEMNVSTLELGDSALYLCASSLDGPPDEQYFGPGTRLTVT.

The chain employs TRBV7-8 and TRBJ2-3; 9 bases map to TRBD2. The CDR3 has 17 residues. Trimming at V came to 1 base and at J to 5 bases, leaving 10 bases not matched to a gene. The germline gives CDR1 SGHVS, CDR2 FQNEAQ. The CDR3 DNA reads TGTGCCAGCAGCTTAGTATGGGGCGGGAGGGCTCAAGATACGCAGTATTTT. Translation: CASSLVWGGRAQDTQYF.

This clonotype was seen more than once but under ten times. The chain uses TRBV10-3 and TRBJ2-4, with TRBD2 matching 7 bases. The CDR3 spans 19 residues. Germline V gives CDR1 ENHRY, CDR2 SYGVKD. J was trimmed by 1 base and V by 0 bases; bases with no gene match: 12. DNA for the CDR3: TGTGCCATCAGTGAGTCTGTAGGCGGGAGTCTTTTGGCCAAAAACATTCAGTACTTC. Amino acids: CAISESVGGSLLAKNIQYF.

V usage is TRBV7-9 and J usage is TRBJ1-2; D might be TRBD1 (6 bases). V lost 0 bases, J lost 5 bases, and 10 bases lay in between. The germline gives CDR1 SEHNR, CDR2 FQNEAQ (reference sequence). The CDR3 covers 14 residues. The CDR3 here is CASSLAVTGYGYTF. In DNA form, the CDR3 reads TGTGCCAGCAGCTTAGCCGTTACAGGGTATGGCTACACCTTC.

A few counts support this clonotype. The chain has TRBV20-1 and TRBJ2-7, with D hard to call. The V and J ends lost 6 bases and 3 bases respectively, with 21 bases between them. The CDR3 is 15 residues long. Germline CDR1 DFQATT, CDR2 SNEGSKA (reference sequence). The CDR3 nucleotides read TGCAGTGCCCACAATTCCCGTCTGGGGTACTACGAGCAGTACTTC. Its translation is CSAHNSRLGYYEQYF.

This clonotype was counted between two and nine times. The chain joins TRBV4-1 to TRBJ2-7; 7 bases fit TRBD1. CDR1 and CDR2 (germline): MGHRA, YSYEKL. The ends lost 0 bases at V and 3 bases at J; junction bases unmatched: 14. This CDR3 is 18 amino acids long. The CDR3 DNA sequence: TGCGCCAGCAGCCAAGATTCGGTCTTCAGGGGGTGGGGCTACGAGCAGTACTTC. Its protein is CASSQDSVFRGWGYEQYF.

This clonotype appeared many times. This chain uses TRBV5-1 with TRBJ2-7; 8 bases map to TRBD2. V was clipped by 0 bases and J by 4 bases; unmatched bases: 9. This CDR3 has 16 residues. Germline V gives CDR1 SGHRS, CDR2 YFSETQ. Here the CDR3 reads CASSLAGAGAVYEQYF. CDR3 sequence (DNA): TGCGCCAGCAGCTTGGCAGGAGCGGGAGCGGTTTACGAGCAGTACTTC.

The chain joins TRBV20-1 to TRBJ2-7, with no clear D. CDR3 size: 14 residues. Germline values: CDR1 DFQATT, CDR2 SNEGSKA (reference sequence). Trimming left V 3 bases short and J 0 bases short, with 12 bases between. The CDR3 nucleotides read TGCAGTGCTAGTGATGCGTCGAGCTCCTACGAGCAGTACTTC. This sequence encodes CSASDASSSYEQYF.

The rearrangement links TRBV6-2 or TRBV6-3 to TRBJ2-4; D uncertain. The germline gives CDR1 MNHEY, CDR2 SVGEGT. The CDR3 consists of 16 residues. V lost 2 bases and J lost 6, with 17 bases in between. The CDR3, as DNA: TGTGCCAGCAGTTACCTTAGGATCTCCCCTCCAAACATTCAGTACTTC. Protein sequence: CASSYLRISPPNIQYF.

The CDR3 coding sequence is TGCAGTGCTAGGCCGTGGGACAGGGAGGGCTACGAGCAGTACTTC. Protein: CSARPWDREGYEQYF. The rearrangement links TRBV20-1 to TRBJ2-7; 9 nucleotides agree with TRBD1. CDR1 and CDR2 (germline): DFQATT, SNEGSKA (reference sequence). The CDR3 totals 15 residues. V was pared by 3 bases and J by 3 bases, with 9 bases of the junction left unmatched.

The chain has TRBV14 and TRBJ1-3; D uncertain. V lost 2 bases and J 7 bases, leaving 9 bases between the germline ends. The CDR3 contains 13 residues. Germline CDR1 is SGHDN and CDR2 is FVKESK. DNA of the CDR3: TGTGCCAGCAGCCAACTCTCAGGCAACACCATATATTTT. Protein product: CASSQLSGNTIYF.

This clonotype was recorded a few times. The J gene is TRBJ2-3, the V gene TRBV4-2, with a possible D match to TRBD2 (5 bases). Germline CDR1 reads LGHNA; CDR2 reads YNFKEQ. Trimming shortened V by 5 bases and J by 3 bases, and 12 bases separated the two germline ends. The CDR3 extends over 14 amino acids. Here the CDR3 DNA reads TGTGCCAGCAGCTATGACGGACTGACAGATACGCAGTATTTT. Translation: CASSYDGLTDTQYF.

This clonotype came up a few times. The gene calls are TRBV20-1 and TRBJ2-1, with 13 bases that match TRBD2. The ends lost 5 bases at V and 0 bases at J; junction bases unmatched: 10. Germline CDR1 reads DFQATT; CDR2 reads SNEGSKA (reference sequence). CDR3 size: 18 residues. CDR3 region: CSALRTSGSPSSYNEQFF. CDR3 DNA sequence: TGCAGTGCTCTCCGGACTAGCGGGAGTCCAAGCTCCTACAATGAGCAGTTCTTC.

This clonotype was recorded once. This rearrangement joins TRBV28 to TRBJ2-5, with TRBD1 matching 11 bases. V dropped 5 bases and J dropped 9; count of bases not matched to a gene: 17. The CDR3 runs 17 residues. Germline CDR1 and CDR2: MDHEN and SYDVKM. In nucleotides, the CDR3 is TGTGCCAGCAGTCTTTATGGACAGGGGGCTCCGGGAGGTTCCCAGTACTTC. It codes for CASSLYGQGAPGGSQYF.

J is TRBJ2-7 and V is TRBV5-6; TRBD1 aligns across 11 bases. This CDR3 region has 14 residues. CDR1 and CDR2 (germline): SGHDT, YYEEEE. The J segment lost 6 bases and the V segment lost 0 bases, leaving 2 bases of the junction unmatched. The CDR3: CASSLGGTGGEQYF. CDR3 sequence (DNA): TGTGCCAGCAGCTTGGGAGGGACAGGGGGCGAGCAGTACTTC.

This clonotype appeared once. V usage is TRBV7-9 and J usage is TRBJ2-7, with 8 nucleotides matching TRBD1. Trimming took 1 base from V and 3 from J; bases not matched to a gene: 5. The germline CDR1 and CDR2 sequences are SEHNR and FQNEAQ (reference sequence). The CDR3 length is 15 residues. The CDR3 region has the DNA TGTGCCAGCAGCTTAGGGACAGGGAGAGTCTACGAGCAGTACTTC. Protein product: CASSLGTGRVYEQYF. The full variable domain, its missing parts supplied by reference TRBV7-9 and TRBJ2-7, is DTGVSQNPRHKITKRGQNVTFRCDPISEHNRLYWYRQTLGQGPEFLTYFQNEAQLEKSRLLSDRFSAERPKGSFSTLEIQRTEQGDSAMYLCASSLGTGRVYEQYFGPGTRLTVT.

J is TRBJ2-2 and V is TRBV12-3 or TRBV12-4; the match to TRBD1 covers 9 bases. CDR3 length: 15 amino acids. Unmatched junction bases numbered 7, after V lost 6 bases and J lost 5 bases. The CDR3 protein is CASSLDRGGTGELFF. The CDR3 DNA is TGTGCCAGCAGCCTTGACAGGGGGGGTACCGGGGAGCTGTTTTTT.